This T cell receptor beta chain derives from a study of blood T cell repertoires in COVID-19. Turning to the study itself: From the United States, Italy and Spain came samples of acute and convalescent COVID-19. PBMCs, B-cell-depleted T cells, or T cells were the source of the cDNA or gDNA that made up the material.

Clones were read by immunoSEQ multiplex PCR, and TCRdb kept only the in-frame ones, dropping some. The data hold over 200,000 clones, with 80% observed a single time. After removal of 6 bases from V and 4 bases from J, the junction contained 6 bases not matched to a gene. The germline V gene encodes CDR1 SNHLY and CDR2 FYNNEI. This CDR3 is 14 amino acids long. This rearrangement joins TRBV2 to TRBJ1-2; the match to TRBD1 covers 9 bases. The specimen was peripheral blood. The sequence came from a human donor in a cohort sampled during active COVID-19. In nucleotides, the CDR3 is TGTGCCAGCAGCTTCTTGACAGGGGGCTATGGCTACACCTTC. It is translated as CASSFLTGGYGYTF.